This T cell receptor beta chain was found in a study of early stage breast cancer tumors. Looking at the study overall: Of around 15 invasive breast tumors, about a dozen were hormone receptor-positive, HER2-negative.

General study points: Most shared enriched TCRB sequences were commonly generated ones. In most of the 16 patients, blood comparison separated tumor from normal breast.

About this clone: Antigen: not known.

The V end lost 3 bases, the J end lost 1 base, and 13 bases lay between the germline ends. CDR1 SGHRS and CDR2 YFSETQ come from the germline V gene. The CDR3 has 15 amino acids. Blood replicates held 0.5 ug DNA, tumor or normal breast roughly 1.5 ug, two each. The data were produced by immunoSEQ multiplex PCR, yet TCRdb's version contains in-frame clones alone and is incomplete. Counted here are 45,000 to 60,000 clones, around 83% occurring once; the ten biggest clones make up 1.1% to 1.5%. Material for sequencing was blood. The TCR originated in a person aged 45-60 years with breast cancer. The rearrangement uses TRBV5-1 and TRBJ1-1; D is possibly TRBD1 (6 bases). This chain's CDR3 is CASSSTGNSNTEAFF. The CDR3 DNA is TGCGCCAGCAGCTCCACAGGGAATTCGAACACTGAAGCTTTCTTT.